Listed below are T cell receptor beta chains from one sample, sequenced in a study of cytomegalovirus exposure and HLA in healthy donors. Profiling relied on immunoSEQ multiplex PCR, and the TCRdb table lists in-frame clones only, not all of them. The sample includes around 300,000 clones, approximately 88% of them seen just once. Specimen: PBMCs. These receptor sequences come from a woman aged 18-29 years in good health and CMV-seronegative. CDR3s include the opening cysteine and the closing phenylalanine or tryptophan. The order of the fields is D gene, J gene, clone size, V gene, CDR3 protein, CDR3 DNA. A D gene is named only where the DNA matches it firmly. Clone size is stated in some rows and not others, as once, few, many or a class when expanded.

d_gene: TRBD1; j_gene: TRBJ2-3; abundance: NA; v_gene: TRBV6-5; CDR3aa: CASSYGTGTDTQYF; CDR3nt: TGTGCCAGCAGTTACGGGACAGGGACAGATACGCAGTATTTT
d_gene: TRBD1; j_gene: TRBJ2-7; abundance: NA; v_gene: TRBV11-2; CDR3aa: CASSSLRDRIYEQYF; CDR3nt: TGTGCCAGCAGCTCCCTCCGGGACAGGATCTACGAGCAGTACTTC
d_gene: TRBD2; j_gene: TRBJ2-1; abundance: NA; v_gene: TRBV30; CDR3aa: CAWSLRGLATGNEQFF; CDR3nt: TGTGCCTGGAGTCTTAGGGGACTAGCGACGGGGAATGAGCAGTTCTTC
d_gene: TRBD2; j_gene: TRBJ2-7; abundance: NA; v_gene: TRBV28; CDR3aa: CASSSSLAGEFYEQYF; CDR3nt: TGTGCCAGCAGTTCCAGTCTAGCGGGAGAGTTTTACGAGCAGTACTTC
d_gene: TRBD2; j_gene: TRBJ2-1; abundance: NA; v_gene: TRBV27; CDR3aa: CASSLVGGSYNEQFF; CDR3nt: TGTGCCAGCAGTTTAGTCGGGGGGAGCTACAATGAGCAGTTCTTC
d_gene: TRBD1; j_gene: TRBJ1-2; abundance: NA; v_gene: TRBV6-5; CDR3aa: CASSMTGGRYGYTF; CDR3nt: TGTGCCAGCAGCATGACAGGGGGCAGGTATGGCTACACCTTC
d_gene: NA; j_gene: TRBJ1-5; abundance: NA; v_gene: TRBV28; CDR3aa: CASSLPRQVSNQPQHF; CDR3nt: TGTGCCAGCAGTTTACCCCGACAGGTTAGCAATCAGCCCCAGCATTTT
d_gene: NA; j_gene: TRBJ1-3; abundance: NA; v_gene: TRBV28; CDR3aa: CASSPPRGSSGNTIYF; CDR3nt: TGTGCCAGCAGCCCCCCCCGCGGGAGCTCTGGAAACACCATATATTTT
d_gene: TRBD1; j_gene: TRBJ1-5; abundance: NA; v_gene: TRBV6-6; CDR3aa: CASSIPGTGINQPQHF; CDR3nt: TGTGCCAGCAGTATTCCCGGGACAGGGATTAATCAGCCCCAGCATTTT
d_gene: TRBD2; j_gene: TRBJ2-7; abundance: NA; v_gene: TRBV4-1; CDR3aa: CASSQEGGLAGASSYEQYF; CDR3nt: TGCGCCAGCAGCCAAGAAGGGGGACTAGCGGGGGCGAGCTCCTACGAGCAGTACTTC
d_gene: NA; j_gene: TRBJ1-1; abundance: NA; v_gene: TRBV5-4; CDR3aa: CASSNPPERNTEAFF; CDR3nt: TGTGCCAGCAGTAACCCGCCGGAGAGGAACACTGAAGCTTTCTTT
d_gene: TRBD2; j_gene: TRBJ2-7; abundance: few; v_gene: TRBV6-5; CDR3aa: CASSTREPPYEQYF; CDR3nt: TGTGCCAGCAGTACGCGGGAGCCCCCCTACGAGCAGTACTTC
d_gene: NA; j_gene: TRBJ2-1; abundance: NA; v_gene: TRBV10-1; CDR3aa: CASSKGVMDEQFF; CDR3nt: TGCGCCAGCAGCAAGGGGGTTATGGATGAGCAGTTCTTC
d_gene: TRBD1; j_gene: TRBJ2-5; abundance: NA; v_gene: TRBV2; CDR3aa: CASRDRRYQETQYF; CDR3nt: TGTGCCAGCCGGGACAGACGTTACCAAGAGACCCAGTACTTC
d_gene: TRBD1; j_gene: TRBJ2-7; abundance: few; v_gene: TRBV2; CDR3aa: CATRQGASYEQYF; CDR3nt: TGTGCCACTCGACAGGGGGCTTCCTACGAGCAGTACTTC